This T cell receptor (beta chain) is drawn from a study of T cell clonality in common variable immunodeficiency (dated by TCRdb to between 2014 and 2016). For sequencing input, CVID and control samples contributed equivalent amounts of genomic DNA. For every sample, a 60 bp segment covering the rearranged TCRbeta CDR3 region was amplified and then sequenced. TCRbeta amplification used the immunoSEQ assay, a bias-corrected multiplex PCR with high-throughput sequencing. The authors' pipeline ran thus. Every unique nucleotide sequence counted as a clone and was annotated with V, D and J genes, copy number and frequency. Sequences were labeled productive if in frame, and non-productive if out of frame or containing stop codons. As previously described, clonality was computed from Shannon's entropy. The predicted amino acid sequences of productive clones were used to derive the mean CDR3 Kyte-Doolittle hydropathy. Hierarchical clustering of scaled V gene usage was performed with the R hclust function using Manhattan distance and complete linkage. Sharing of clones by CDR3 amino acid sequence was evaluated by resampling 12 repertoires per group over 100 rounds. The repertoires were searched for some 70 published EBV-specific TCRbeta sequences and a few hundred published CMV-specific TCRbeta sequences. Analysis left out two CVID samples that produced under 10,000 sequences, so 35 to 50 CVID repertoires remained. TCRdb holds this immuneACCESS table with in-frame rearrangements only. Some clones are missing; in checked studies, unresolved V genes explain under half, and the rest has no known cause. V, J and clone size derive from that table, while D and trimming were established from the DNA sequence. This sample includes roughly 28,000 clones, and none of them was observed just once. Together, the top ten hold more than 10% of the sample.

Relative to germline, V is 7 bases shorter and J is 4 bases shorter, with 7 bases between their ends. For CDR1 and CDR2, the germline V gene lists LGHNA and YNFKEQ. The CDR3 sequence holds 12 residues, the cysteine and phenylalanine included. Sequencing covers 27 bases of the CDR3, shown here with the frame starting at base 1. Most CVID patients and most healthy controls were of Caucasian heritage. Heparinized peripheral whole blood samples of roughly 5 to 9 ml were obtained from each donor. Genomic DNA from adults with common variable immune deficiency (CVID) and from healthy adult controls was the source for sequencing TCRbeta CDR3 repertoires. There were approximately 22 healthy adult volunteers in the control group (around twelve female and 10 male), ranging in age from 23 to 66 years, with a mean age of roughly 32. Diluted blood was density-centrifuged over Hypaque 1077 or Ficoll-Paque to isolate peripheral blood mononuclear cells. Genomic DNA was obtained from unsorted mononuclear cells through either Qiagen column purification or a centrifugation-based method.

Paper-wide results and their limitations: Even though DNA input was equal, the average per sample came to about 81,820 unique sequences for controls compared with about 34,000 for CVID samples. Increased TCRbeta clonality was found in CVID subjects compared with healthy controls (t-test p = 0.018), with the increase being most characteristic of about a third of subjects. Correlations between repertoire features and clinical complications were limited by patient heterogeneity within the CVID cohort. Fewer TCRbeta clones were shared among CVID subjects than among healthy controls (p < 0.0001). According to the authors, figuring out what caused the increased clonality in CVID would require sequencing the repertoires of T cell subpopulations. CVID TCRbeta sequences reportedly showed fewer deletions and N-nucleotide insertions and lacked highly modified clones with 13 or more V deletions.

Ten or more counts support this clone. Its target antigen remains unknown. With the read ending 3 residues before the CDR3 end, the germline J gene is used to fill in that end. This sequence uses TRBV4-2 and TRBJ2-2; no D gene is confidently identified. Sequencing was carried out using peripheral blood mononuclear cells. This sequence originates from a person aged 18-69 years in good health. CDR3 bases read: TGTGCCAGCACGCTAGTCACCGGGGAG. This sequence encodes CASTLVTGE. The whole CDR3 sequence is CASTLVTGELFF.